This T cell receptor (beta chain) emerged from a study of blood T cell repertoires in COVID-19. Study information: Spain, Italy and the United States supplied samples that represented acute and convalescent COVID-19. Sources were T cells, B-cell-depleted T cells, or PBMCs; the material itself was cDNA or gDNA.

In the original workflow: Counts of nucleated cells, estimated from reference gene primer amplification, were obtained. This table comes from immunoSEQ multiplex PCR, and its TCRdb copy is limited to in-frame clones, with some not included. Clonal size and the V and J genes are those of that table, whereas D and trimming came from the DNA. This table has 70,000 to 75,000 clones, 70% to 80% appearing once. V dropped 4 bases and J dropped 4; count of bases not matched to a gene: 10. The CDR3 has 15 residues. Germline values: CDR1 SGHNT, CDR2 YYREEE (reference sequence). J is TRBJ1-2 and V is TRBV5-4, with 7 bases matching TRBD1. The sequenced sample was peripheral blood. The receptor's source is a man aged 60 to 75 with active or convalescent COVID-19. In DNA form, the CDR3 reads TGTGCCAGCAGCCCTCCGGACAGGTCGGTCTATGGCTACACCTTC. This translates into CASSPPDRSVYGYTF.